Listed below are T cell receptor beta chains from one sample, sequenced in a study of blood T cell repertoires in COVID-19. Clones were read by immunoSEQ multiplex PCR, and TCRdb kept only the in-frame ones, dropping some. The sample includes roughly 200,000 clones, 65% to 90% of them seen just once. Sequencing input: peripheral blood. These receptors came from a human donor in a cohort sampled during active COVID-19. The CDR3 runs from the conserved cysteine through the conserved F or W. The D gene is left open where the match is weak. Where a row states a size, it is once, few, many or the class of an expanded clone; other rows omit it.

TRBV19	.	.	TRBJ2-6	CASSPSGSHFSGANVLTF	TGTGCCAGTAGTCCCTCCGGGTCCCACTTCTCTGGGGCCAACGTCCTGACTTTC
TRBV11-3	.	TRBD2	TRBJ2-1	CASSLSGKSYNEQFF	TGTGCCAGCAGCCTAAGCGGGAAATCCTACAATGAGCAGTTCTTC
TRBV6-5	.	TRBD1	TRBJ1-1	CASRVGTGMNTEAFF	TGTGCCAGCAGGGTAGGGACAGGCATGAACACTGAAGCTTTCTTT
TRBV5-6	.	TRBD1	TRBJ2-2	CASSRRQGAGGELFF	TGTGCCAGCAGCAGGAGACAGGGGGCGGGCGGGGAGCTGTTTTTT
TRBV18	.	TRBD1	TRBJ1-2	CASSPPEGASGGYTF	TGTGCCAGCTCACCACCTGAGGGGGCCTCCGGAGGCTACACCTTC
TRBV2	.	TRBD2	TRBJ2-7	CASSRGLAGGPYEQYF	TGTGCCAGCAGTAGGGGACTAGCGGGAGGACCCTACGAGCAGTACTTC
TRBV11-1	.	.	TRBJ2-7	CASSSRTDRGYEQYF	TGTGCCAGCAGCTCCCGGACCGATAGGGGGTACGAGCAGTACTTC
TRBV29-1	.	TRBD2	TRBJ2-7	CSVSGTSIDEQYF	TGCAGCGTCTCCGGGACTAGTATCGACGAGCAGTACTTC
TRBV24-1	.	.	TRBJ2-1	CATASASYNEQFF	TGTGCCACCGCAAGCGCCTCCTACAATGAGCAGTTCTTC
TRBV10-3	.	.	TRBJ1-2	CAISESPRGVAGYTF	TGTGCCATCAGTGAGTCCCCGCGGGGGGTGGCCGGCTACACCTTC
TRBV24-1	.	.	TRBJ2-7	CATSDSGHSYEQYF	TGTGCCACCAGTGATTCGGGACACTCCTACGAGCAGTACTTC
TRBV25-1	once	.	TRBJ2-5	CASSPGHSLFQETQYF	TGTGCCAGCAGTCCGGGACACTCTTTGTTCCAAGAGACCCAGTACTTC
TRBV6-5	.	TRBD1	TRBJ2-1	CASSYSDRGSYNEQFF	TGTGCCAGCAGTTACTCTGACAGGGGATCCTACAATGAGCAGTTCTTC
TRBV7-2	.	TRBD2	TRBJ2-7	CASSLEGLQAYEQYF	TGTGCCAGCAGCTTAGAGGGACTACAAGCCTACGAGCAGTACTTC
TRBV7-9	.	TRBD2	TRBJ2-7	CASSFTGTSGSPEQYF	TGTGCCAGCAGCTTTACCGGGACTAGCGGTAGTCCCGAGCAGTACTTC
TRBV19	.	.	TRBJ2-7	CASSVPGFPYEQYF	TGTGCCAGTAGTGTCCCGGGGTTCCCCTACGAGCAGTACTTC
TRBV6-5	.	TRBD2	TRBJ2-7	CASRSGRSYEQYF	TGTGCCAGCAGAAGCGGGAGGTCCTACGAGCAGTACTTC
TRBV6-2/TRBV6-3	.	TRBD1	TRBJ1-2	CASSQDRDYGYTF	TGTGCCAGCAGTCAGGACAGGGACTATGGCTACACCTTC
TRBV21-1	.	.	TRBJ1-1	CASSKDRAQGNTEAFF	TGTGCCAGCAGCAAAGACAGAGCCCAAGGGAACACTGAAGCTTTCTTT
TRBV24-1	few	TRBD1	TRBJ2-5	CATSDPGGAQTQYF	TGTGCCACCAGTGACCCAGGGGGCGCCCAGACCCAGTACTTC
TRBV7-2	once	.	TRBJ1-3	CASSFDEAGESGNTIYF	TGTGCCAGCAGCTTCGACGAGGCAGGGGAGTCTGGAAACACCATATATTTT
TRBV5-1	.	TRBD1	TRBJ2-3	CASSRRQGAPDTQYF	TGCGCCAGCAGCCGCCGACAGGGGGCTCCAGATACGCAGTATTTT
TRBV5-4	.	.	TRBJ2-2	CASSLGTKSMTGELFF	TGTGCCAGCAGCTTGGGGACTAAGTCTATGACCGGGGAGCTGTTTTTT
TRBV29-1	.	.	TRBJ2-7	CSVVTAYEQYF	TGCAGCGTTGTGACAGCCTACGAGCAGTACTTC
TRBV11-2	.	.	TRBJ2-7	CASGRSGNYEQYF	TGTGCCAGTGGGAGGAGCGGCAACTACGAGCAGTACTTC
TRBV24-1	.	TRBD1	TRBJ1-1	CATSDLEPGQMNTEAFF	TGTGCCACCAGTGATTTGGAGCCGGGACAGATGAACACTGAAGCTTTCTTT
TRBV18	.	.	TRBJ2-7	CASSPQTVSYEQYF	TGTGCCAGCTCACCACAGACAGTCTCCTACGAGCAGTACTTC
TRBV27	.	.	TRBJ2-6	CASSLGWASGANVLTF	TGTGCCAGCAGTTTAGGGTGGGCCTCTGGGGCCAACGTCCTGACTTTC
TRBV18	.	TRBD1	TRBJ2-7	CASSATGGYEQYF	TGTGCCAGCTCGGCGACAGGGGGCTACGAGCAGTACTTC
TRBV10-3	.	TRBD2	TRBJ2-2	CAISPSAGEGTGELFF	TGTGCCATCAGCCCCTCTGCGGGAGAAGGAACCGGGGAGCTGTTTTTT
TRBV5-5	.	TRBD1	TRBJ1-1	CASSRQGSGVRNTEAFF	TGTGCCAGCAGCCGACAGGGGTCCGGGGTCCGGAACACTGAAGCTTTCTTT
TRBV9	.	.	TRBJ2-3	CASSGMGAGTDTQYF	TGTGCCAGCAGCGGGATGGGGGCCGGCACAGATACGCAGTATTTT
TRBV7-2	few	TRBD1	TRBJ1-6	CASRGQGRNNSPLHF	TGTGCCAGCAGGGGACAGGGGAGGAATAATTCACCCCTCCACTTT
TRBV28	once	.	TRBJ2-7	CASSLPRGGSLAYEQYF	TGTGCCAGCAGTTTACCCAGGGGCGGGAGTTTAGCCTACGAGCAGTACTTC
TRBV29-1	.	.	TRBJ2-7	CSVERTVGSYEQYF	TGCAGCGTTGAAAGGACAGTAGGCTCCTACGAGCAGTACTTC
TRBV6-1	few	.	TRBJ2-5	CASSAPRTGGQETQYF	TGTGCCAGCAGTGCACCCCGAACGGGCGGGCAAGAGACCCAGTACTTC
TRBV19	once	TRBD1	TRBJ1-2	CASSMDRGLNGYTF	TGTGCCAGTAGTATGGACAGGGGGCTTAATGGCTACACCTTC
TRBV5-1	.	.	TRBJ1-4	CASSLGQTNEKLFF	TGCGCCAGCAGCTTGGGACAGACCAATGAAAAACTGTTTTTT
TRBV9	.	.	TRBJ1-3	CASSVEGHGNTIYF	TGTGCCAGCAGCGTAGAAGGACATGGAAACACCATATATTTT
TRBV9	.	TRBD1	TRBJ1-2	CASSVAGTGGGYTF	TGTGCCAGCAGCGTAGCAGGGACAGGGGGCGGCTACACCTTC
TRBV9	.	TRBD1	TRBJ1-4	CASSTTGGAGNEKLFF	TGTGCCAGCAGCACCACAGGGGGCGCGGGTAATGAAAAACTGTTTTTT
TRBV11-1	.	.	TRBJ2-7	CAIQGSLYEQYF	TGTGCCATTCAGGGAAGTTTGTACGAGCAGTACTTC
TRBV29-1	.	.	TRBJ1-1	CSVDQGRGGAFF	TGCAGCGTTGACCAGGGGCGAGGTGGCGCTTTCTTT
TRBV4-1	.	.	TRBJ1-5	CASSPTNSPPPQHF	TGCGCCAGCAGCCCGACAAATTCTCCCCCGCCCCAGCATTTT
TRBV5-1	.	TRBD1	TRBJ1-1	CASSSGQLNTEAFF	TGCGCCAGCAGCTCGGGACAGTTGAACACTGAAGCTTTCTTT
TRBV6-5	.	TRBD1	TRBJ1-3	CASSYSGQLSGNTIYF	TGTGCCAGCAGTTACTCGGGACAGCTCTCTGGAAACACCATATATTTT
TRBV19	.	TRBD2	TRBJ2-7	CASSISRGSLRGGGYEQYF	TGTGCCAGTAGTATCTCAAGGGGATCTTTGCGGGGGGGAGGCTACGAGCAGTACTTC
TRBV5-4	.	TRBD2	TRBJ2-6	CASSLVGGTGANVLTF	TGTGCCAGCAGCTTGGTCGGGGGGACTGGGGCCAACGTCCTGACTTTC
TRBV11-3	.	TRBD1	TRBJ1-1	CASSQGANTEAFF	TGTGCCAGCAGCCAGGGGGCAAACACTGAAGCTTTCTTT
TRBV5-4	few	TRBD2	TRBJ2-1	CASSLAGGKEQFF	TGTGCCAGCAGCTTGGCCGGGGGGAAGGAGCAGTTCTTC
TRBV6-2/TRBV6-3	.	.	TRBJ2-7	CASSYSTLHYGRRREQYF	TGTGCCAGCAGTTACTCGACCCTACACTACGGACGGAGGAGGGAGCAGTACTTC
TRBV19	.	TRBD1	TRBJ2-7	CASSLTGGASYEQYF	TGTGCCAGTAGTCTTACAGGGGGTGCCTCCTACGAGCAGTACTTC
TRBV7-9	.	.	TRBJ2-3	CASSILTDTQYF	TGTGCCAGCAGTATCCTCACAGATACGCAGTATTTT
TRBV4-2	.	TRBD1	TRBJ2-1	CASSRGDRGDNEQFF	TGTGCCAGCAGCCGAGGGGACAGGGGGGACAATGAGCAGTTCTTC
TRBV11-3	.	.	TRBJ2-3	CASSLGFRAADTQYF	TGTGCCAGCAGCTTAGGTTTCAGGGCCGCAGATACGCAGTATTTT
TRBV10-3	few	TRBD2	TRBJ2-2	CAAYSGKAANTGELFF	TGTGCCGCATATAGCGGGAAGGCCGCGAACACCGGGGAGCTGTTTTTT
TRBV27	.	.	TRBJ2-4	CASSLRGGKNIQYF	TGTGCCAGCAGTTTGAGGGGGGGCAAAAACATTCAGTACTTC
TRBV18	.	TRBD1	TRBJ2-7	CASSPTFGTGRDEQYF	TGTGCCAGCTCCCCAACGTTCGGGACAGGGAGAGACGAGCAGTACTTC
TRBV28	.	.	TRBJ1-5	CASSRQVNQPQHF	TGTGCCAGCAGTAGACAGGTAAATCAGCCCCAGCATTTT
TRBV7-6	few	.	TRBJ1-5	CASSKTQGAQPQHF	TGTGCCAGCAGCAAAACCCAAGGGGCACAGCCCCAGCATTTT